This T cell receptor (beta chain) was identified during a study of T cell changes during pregnancy in multiple sclerosis. Measured with immunoSEQ multiplex PCR; TCRdb has only the in-frame clones, and not every one. Among some 79,000 clones listed, around nine tenths were seen once. Germline lookup yields CDR1 SGHKS and CDR2 YYEKEE (reference sequence). The CDR3 length is 14 residues. Trimming cost V 0 bases and J 7 bases, with 14 bases left between them. The receptor's source is a female donor with multiple sclerosis, enrolled in a pregnancy study. The sequencing used CD4+ T cells from peripheral blood mononuclear cells, collected in the second trimester of pregnancy. V and J are TRBV5-5 and TRBJ2-7; perhaps TRBD2 as D (5 bases). In DNA form, the CDR3 reads TGTGCCAGCAGCTTGGCCGACCTCGGGGTTGAGCAGTACTTC. Its translation is CASSLADLGVEQYF.